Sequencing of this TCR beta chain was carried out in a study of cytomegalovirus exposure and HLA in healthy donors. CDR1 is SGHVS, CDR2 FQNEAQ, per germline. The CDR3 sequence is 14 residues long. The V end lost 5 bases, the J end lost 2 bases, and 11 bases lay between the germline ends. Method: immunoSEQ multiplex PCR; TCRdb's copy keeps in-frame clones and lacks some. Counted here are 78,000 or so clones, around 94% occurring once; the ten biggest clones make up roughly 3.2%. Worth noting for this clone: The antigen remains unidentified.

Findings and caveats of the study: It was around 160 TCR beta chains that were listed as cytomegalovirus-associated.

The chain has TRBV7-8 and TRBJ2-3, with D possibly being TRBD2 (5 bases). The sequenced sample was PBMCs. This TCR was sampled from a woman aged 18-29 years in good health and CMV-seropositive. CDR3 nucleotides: TGTGCCAGCAGCCGAGGACTCACCACAGATACGCAGTATTTT. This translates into CASSRGLTTDTQYF. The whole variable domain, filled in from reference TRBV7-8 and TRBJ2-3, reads GAGVSQSPRYKVAKRGQDVALRCDPISGHVSLFWYQQALGQGPEFLTYFQNEAQLDKSGLPSDRFFAERPEGSVSTLKIQRTQQEDSAVYLCASSRGLTTDTQYFGPGTRLTVL.